These T cell receptor beta chains were read from a single sample in a study of cytomegalovirus exposure and HLA in healthy donors. Here immunoSEQ multiplex PCR was the method, and the copy in TCRdb shows in-frame clones only, minus some. The sample has 150,000 to 200,000 clones; around 75% are singletons. Sequenced material: PBMCs. The source of these receptors is a human donor in good health. Each CDR3 is given with its conserved first and last residue. The order of the fields is D gene, J gene, V gene, clone size, CDR3 DNA, CDR3 protein. D genes are given only for firm matches. Size is omitted from some rows. Given values are once, few, many or a class for expanded clones.

>.|TRBJ2-3|TRBV6-1|.
TGTGCCAGCAGTGAAGGGGCCCCCACAGATACGCAGTATTTT
CASSEGAPTDTQYF
>TRBD2|TRBJ2-2|TRBV9|.
TGTGCCAGCAGCGTAGTCGGGGGGGCTACCGGGGAGCTGTTTTTT
CASSVVGGATGELFF
>TRBD2|TRBJ2-1|TRBV11-2|.
TGTGCCAGCAGCTTTCCTAGCGGGGGGAAATGGGATGAGCAGTTCTTC
CASSFPSGGKWDEQFF
>TRBD1|TRBJ2-7|TRBV9|.
TGTGCCAGCAGCGTAGGGACGGGACAGGGAGTCTACGAGCAGTACTTC
CASSVGTGQGVYEQYF
>.|TRBJ2-5|TRBV10-2|.
TGCGCCAGCAGTGAGAAGGAGTGGCCAGAGACCCAGTACTTC
CASSEKEWPETQYF
>.|TRBJ1-3|TRBV29-1|.
TGCAGCGCTGAATCTACTGGAAACACCATATATTTT
CSAESTGNTIYF
>.|TRBJ1-2|TRBV5-6|once
TGTGCCAGCAGTCCCAGGGACATGGATGGCTACACCTTC
CASSPRDMDGYTF
>TRBD2|TRBJ2-1|TRBV27|.
TGTGCCAGCAGTTTATTGCGGGGGGGCCCCAATGAGCAGTTCTTC
CASSLLRGGPNEQFF
>TRBD1|TRBJ2-1|TRBV11-3|.
TGTGCCAGCAGCTACTTCCCGGGACAGGGAAATGAGCAGTTCTTC
CASSYFPGQGNEQFF
>TRBD1|TRBJ2-2|TRBV5-1|once
TGCGCCAGCAGCTTCGGACAGGGGATCGGGGAGCTGTTTTTT
CASSFGQGIGELFF
>TRBD1|TRBJ2-2|TRBV7-2|.
TGTGCCAGCAGGACGGGACAGTTGTATACCGGGGAGCTGTTTTTT
CASRTGQLYTGELFF
>TRBD1|TRBJ1-4|TRBV11-3|.
TGTGCCAGCAGAGGGACAGGGGGGAACGAAAAACTGTTTTTT
CASRGTGGNEKLFF
>TRBD1|TRBJ1-6|TRBV28|.
TGTGCCACCAGACAGGGATTATCCTATAATTCACCCCTCCACTTT
CATRQGLSYNSPLHF
>.|TRBJ2-3|TRBV11-2|.
TGTGCCAGCAGCTTAAGACAGAGCACAGATACGCAGTATTTT
CASSLRQSTDTQYF
>.|TRBJ1-2|TRBV19|.
TGTGCCAGTAGTATCCCCGGGAGCTTTCTAGGCTACACCTTC
CASSIPGSFLGYTF
>TRBD1|TRBJ2-7|TRBV19|.
TGTGCCAGTAAAACGACAGGGCGAGGATCCTACGAGCAGTACTTC
CASKTTGRGSYEQYF
>.|TRBJ2-1|TRBV4-2|few
TGTGCCAGCAGCCAAGAGGTGGGGAGCTCCTACAATGAGCAGTTCTTC
CASSQEVGSSYNEQFF
>.|TRBJ2-5|TRBV19|once
TGTGCCAGTAGTATCGTCAGGGAAGAGACCCAGTACTTC
CASSIVREETQYF
>.|TRBJ2-1|TRBV2|.
TGTGCCAGCAGTGCTGACTCTCTAAGCTCCTACAATGAGCAGTTCTTC
CASSADSLSSYNEQFF
>TRBD1|TRBJ2-7|TRBV14|.
TGTGCCAGCAGCCGCGGGACAGGGGGACTACGGGACGAGCAGTACTTC
CASSRGTGGLRDEQYF
>.|TRBJ2-7|TRBV6-6|.
TGTGCCAGCAGTTCGGGGATCAACGAGCAGTACTTC
CASSSGINEQYF
>.|TRBJ1-1|TRBV5-8|.
TGTGCCAGCAGCTTAGCAGGGGACACTGAAGCTTTCTTT
CASSLAGDTEAFF
>TRBD1|TRBJ2-7|TRBV5-1|.
TGCGCCAGCAGCTTGGCCTCTTTAGGGACAGGCTCCTACGAGCAGTACTTC
CASSLASLGTGSYEQYF
>TRBD1|TRBJ1-2|TRBV6-5|.
TGTGCCAGCAGGCCACCGGGACAGGGGGTTGCTGGCTACACCTTC
CASRPPGQGVAGYTF
>.|TRBJ2-1|TRBV5-1|.
TGCGCCAGCACCCGGGGTAGCGGACTAAACAATGAGCAGTTCTTC
CASTRGSGLNNEQFF
>.|TRBJ1-6|TRBV15|.
TGTGCCACCAGCAGGAGCAGACAGGAGAATTCACCCCTCCACTTT
CATSRSRQENSPLHF
>TRBD1|TRBJ1-2|TRBV5-4|once
TGTGCCAGCAGCCCTCGACAGGGGGCGTCGAGGGGCTACACCTTC
CASSPRQGASRGYTF
>.|TRBJ1-4|TRBV9|.
TGTGCCAGCAGCGCTTCAGGGTATGGTCGTGAAAAACTGTTTTTT
CASSASGYGREKLFF
>.|TRBJ2-7|TRBV6-6|once
TGTGCCAGCAACACTGATCTGCGGGCGGCCGGGCAGTACTTC
CASNTDLRAAGQYF
>.|TRBJ1-5|TRBV19|.
TGTGCCAGTAGTATGTGGCAGAACAATCAGCCCCAGCATTTT
CASSMWQNNQPQHF
>TRBD1|TRBJ2-2|TRBV15|.
TGTGCCACCAGGAAGGACAGGGGCTCCGGGGAGCTGTTTTTT
CATRKDRGSGELFF
>.|TRBJ2-3|TRBV7-2|.
TGTGCCAGCAGCTTACTCCGCACAGATACGCAGTATTTT
CASSLLRTDTQYF
>.|TRBJ1-2|TRBV7-8|.
TGTGCCAGCAGCTTCCTCAGGGCAAATGCTAACTATGGCTACACCTTC
CASSFLRANANYGYTF
>TRBD2|TRBJ2-1|TRBV11-3|once
TGTGCCAGCAGCTCAGCTAGCGGGGGGTTCAATGAGCAGTTCTTC
CASSSASGGFNEQFF
>.|TRBJ2-5|TRBV5-1|.
TGCGCCAGCAGTCAGGGGACCCACGAAGAGACCCAGTACTTC
CASSQGTHEETQYF
>TRBD1|TRBJ2-7|TRBV11-2|.
TGTGCCAGCAGCTCGGGACAGGGGCGCGAGCAGTACTTC
CASSSGQGREQYF
>.|TRBJ1-4|TRBV6-1|.
TGTGCCATACAGGAATTGGCAACTAATGAAAAACTGTTTTTT
CAIQELATNEKLFF
>.|TRBJ2-3|TRBV9|.
TGTGCCAGCAGCAAAGGGAGCAGCACAGATACGCAGTATTTT
CASSKGSSTDTQYF
>TRBD1|TRBJ1-1|TRBV14|.
TGTGCCAGCAGCCACCCCGGACAGGGGGTAGACACTGAAGCTTTCTTT
CASSHPGQGVDTEAFF
>TRBD1|TRBJ2-1|TRBV7-6|.
TGTGCCAGCAGCATCCGGACAGGGTATTACAATGAGCAGTTCTTC
CASSIRTGYYNEQFF
>.|TRBJ1-1|TRBV6-5|.
TGTGCCAGCACCCTCGGACCAGGGAATGAAGCTTTCTTT
CASTLGPGNEAFF
>TRBD1|TRBJ1-1|TRBV12-5|once
TGTGCTAGTGGATTAGACAGGGGGAACACTGAAGCTTTCTTT
CASGLDRGNTEAFF
>TRBD1|TRBJ1-4|TRBV27|.
TGTGCCAGCAGTACACCGGGACAGCATGAAAAACTGTTTTTT
CASSTPGQHEKLFF
>TRBD1|TRBJ2-1|TRBV2|.
TGTGCCAGCAGGGCGGGACAGGGGGCGGGTAATGAGCAGTTCTTC
CASRAGQGAGNEQFF
>.|TRBJ1-2|TRBV6-5|.
TGTGCCAGCAGTTACTGGACAGAAGGGGGCTACACCTTC
CASSYWTEGGYTF
>TRBD2|TRBJ2-1|TRBV27|once
TGTGCCAGCAGTCCACTAGCGGGGGGCATCTACAATGAGCAGTTCTTC
CASSPLAGGIYNEQFF
>.|TRBJ2-6|TRBV19|.
TGTGCCAGTATAGAGGGTTACTCTGGGGCCAACGTCCTGACTTTC
CASIEGYSGANVLTF
>.|TRBJ2-2|TRBV7-9|.
TGTGCCAGCAGCTTAGCCCAGGGGTCCGCCGAGGAGCTGTTTTTT
CASSLAQGSAEELFF
>.|TRBJ2-7|TRBV15|.
TGTGCCACCAGCAGGGCAGGGCCCTACGAGCAGTACTTC
CATSRAGPYEQYF
>.|TRBJ1-2|TRBV5-4|.
TGTGCCAGCAGCCTAGCAACGGGCCCAGGGGTTGGCTACACCTTC
CASSLATGPGVGYTF
>.|TRBJ1-1|TRBV9|.
TGTGCCAGCAGCCCGGGACAAACGAACACTGAAGCTTTCTTT
CASSPGQTNTEAFF
>TRBD1|TRBJ1-2|TRBV11-3|.
TGTGCCAGCAGCGATTCCGGGACAGGGGGCGTGCGCTATGGCTACACCTTC
CASSDSGTGGVRYGYTF
>.|TRBJ2-7|TRBV7-2|.
TGTGCCAGCAGCTCCTCCCGGGCCTACGAGCAGTACTTC
CASSSSRAYEQYF